Listed below are T cell receptor delta chains from one sample, sequenced in a study of gamma-delta T cells after stem cell transplantation. With CATT, TCRdb re-called clones from the RT-PCR reads. The data contain around 680 delta-chain clones, roughly three fifths of them singletons. The sequenced material came from gamma-delta T cells. Source of these receptors: a human donor. It is not recorded whose cells these are; they may come from a transplant donor. Both conserved end residues are part of each CDR3. The D gene is left open where the match is weak. Not all rows give a size; the values are once, few, many and, for expanded clones, a class.

abundance | j_gene | v_gene | d_gene | CDR3aa | CDR3nt
NA | TRDJ1 | TRDV2 | NA | CACDTVSGTTDKLIF | TGTGCCTGTGACACCGTATCTGGAACCACCGATAAACTCATCTTT
NA | TRDJ1 | TRDV2 | TRDD3 | CACDTVDYGGYAGTDKLIF | TGTGCCTGTGACACCGTTGACTACGGGGGATACGCGGGCACCGATAAACTCATCTTT
NA | TRDJ1 | TRDV3 | NA | CATWGGFWLPYTDKLIF | TGTGCCACTTGGGGTGGATTTTGGCTGCCGTACACCGATAAACTCATCTTT
NA | TRDJ2 | TRAV29/DV5 | NA | CAASRISTAQLFF | TGTGCAGCAAGCCGGATTTCGACAGCACAACTCTTCTTT
few | TRDJ1 | TRDV2 | TRDD3 | CACDTVKSRTGGLIDKLIF | TGTGCCTGTGACACCGTGAAGAGCCGTACTGGGGGATTGATCGATAAACTCATCTTT
NA | TRDJ1 | TRDV2 | NA | CACDTMRGSTIFQYTDKLIF | TGTGCCTGTGACACGATGCGGGGCTCTACCATATTCCAGTACACCGATAAACTCATCTTT
NA | TRDJ3 | TRDV2 | TRDD3 | CACDTGGYRSWDTRQMFF | TGTGCCTGTGACACTGGGGGATACCGCTCCTGGGACACCCGACAGATGTTTTTC